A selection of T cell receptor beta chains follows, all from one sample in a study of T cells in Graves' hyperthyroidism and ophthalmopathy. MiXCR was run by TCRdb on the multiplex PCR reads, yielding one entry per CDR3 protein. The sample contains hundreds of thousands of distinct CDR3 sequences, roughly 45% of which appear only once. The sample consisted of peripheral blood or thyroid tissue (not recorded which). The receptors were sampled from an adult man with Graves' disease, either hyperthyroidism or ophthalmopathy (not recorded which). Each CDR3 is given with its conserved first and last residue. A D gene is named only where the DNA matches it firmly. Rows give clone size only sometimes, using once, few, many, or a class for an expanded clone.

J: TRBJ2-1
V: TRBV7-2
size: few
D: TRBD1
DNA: TGTGCCAGCAGCCGGGACAGAAGCAGCAATGAGCAGTTCTTC
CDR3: CASSRDRSSNEQFF

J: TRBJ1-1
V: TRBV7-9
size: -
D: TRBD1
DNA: TGCGCCAGCAGCAGGACTGGGGGGGACAGAATGAACACTGAAGCTTTCTTT
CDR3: CASSRTGGDRMNTEAFF

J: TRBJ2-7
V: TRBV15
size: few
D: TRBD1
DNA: TGTGCCACCAGCAGAGAGCGGGCAGGGGGAATACACGAGCAGTACTTC
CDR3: CATSRERAGGIHEQYF

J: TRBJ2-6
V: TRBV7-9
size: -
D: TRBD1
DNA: TGTGCCAGCAGCCATTATAACAGGGGGCTGGGGGCCAACGTCCTGACTTTC
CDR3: CASSHYNRGLGANVLTF

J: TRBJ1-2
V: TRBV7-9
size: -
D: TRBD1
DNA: TGTGCCAGCAGCACCGGACAGGGTACGTCCAAAGGCTACACCTTC
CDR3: CASSTGQGTSKGYTF

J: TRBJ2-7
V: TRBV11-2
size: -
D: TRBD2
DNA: TGTGCCAGCAGCTTCGGACTAGCGGCTCAATACGAGCAGTACTTC
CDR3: CASSFGLAAQYEQYF

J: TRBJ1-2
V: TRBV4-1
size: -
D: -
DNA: TGCGCCAGCAGCCAAGAAGTAGGGGCTAACTATGGCTACACCTTC
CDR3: CASSQEVGANYGYTF

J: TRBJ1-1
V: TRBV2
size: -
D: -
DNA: TGTGCCAGCAGTGCAGGGCTTGGCACTGAAGCTTTCTTT
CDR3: CASSAGLGTEAFF

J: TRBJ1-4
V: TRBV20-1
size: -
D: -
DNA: TGCAGTGCTAGAGGGGGCACGGCAGCTAATGAAAAACTGTTTTTT
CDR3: CSARGGTAANEKLFF

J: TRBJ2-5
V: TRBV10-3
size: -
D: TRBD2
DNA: TGTGCCAGCAGTCCTTATCCTAGCGGGGGGTTGGAGACCCAGTACTTC
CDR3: CASSPYPSGGLETQYF

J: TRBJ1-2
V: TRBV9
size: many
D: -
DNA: TGTGCCAGCAGCGTTGCCAGGGAGGACTATGGCTACACCTTC
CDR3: CASSVAREDYGYTF

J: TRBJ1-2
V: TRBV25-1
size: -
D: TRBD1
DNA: TGTGCCAGCTTACTGGACAGGGGGCGAAACACCTTC
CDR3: CASLLDRGRNTF

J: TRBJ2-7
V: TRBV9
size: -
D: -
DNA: TGTGCCAGCAGTCTACTTAACGAGCAGTACTTC
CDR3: CASSLLNEQYF

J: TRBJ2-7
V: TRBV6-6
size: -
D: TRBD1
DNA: TGTGCCACCAGTGAACCGGGACAGTACGAGCAGTACTTC
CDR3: CATSEPGQYEQYF

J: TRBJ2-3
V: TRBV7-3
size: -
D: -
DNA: TGTGCCAGCACCCTACTCGGGACTTCCACAGATACGCAGTATTTT
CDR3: CASTLLGTSTDTQYF

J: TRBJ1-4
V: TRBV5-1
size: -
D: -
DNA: TGCGCCAGCAGCTTGACGAGTAATGAAAAACTGTTTTTT
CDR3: CASSLTSNEKLFF

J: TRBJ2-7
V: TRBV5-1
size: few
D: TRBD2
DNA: TGCGCCAGCACTCATGGAGCGGGAGGGGACGAGCAGTACTTC
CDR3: CASTHGAGGDEQYF

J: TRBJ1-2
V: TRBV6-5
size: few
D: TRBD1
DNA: TGTGCCAGCAGTTACACACAGAGGACAGGGGGAAATCTTGGCTACACCTTC
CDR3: CASSYTQRTGGNLGYTF

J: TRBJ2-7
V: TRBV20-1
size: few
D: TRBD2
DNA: TGCAGTGCTAGAGCTCGGCGGGGGGGACCCTACGAGCAGTACTTC
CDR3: CSARARRGGPYEQYF

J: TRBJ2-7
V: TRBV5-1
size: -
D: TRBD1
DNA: TGCGCCAGCAGCCTCCAGCTCTCGGACAGGGAGACCGAGCAGTACTTC
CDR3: CASSLQLSDRETEQYF

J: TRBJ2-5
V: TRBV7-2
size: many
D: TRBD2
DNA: TGTGCCAGCAGCTTACGCGGGAGCCGAGAGACCCAGTACTTC
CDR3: CASSLRGSRETQYF

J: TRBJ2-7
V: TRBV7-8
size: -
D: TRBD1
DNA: TGTGCCAGCAGCTTGGAGATACCCGGGACAGGGGGCTACGAGCAGTACTTC
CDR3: CASSLEIPGTGGYEQYF

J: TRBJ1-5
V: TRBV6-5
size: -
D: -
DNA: TGTGCCAGCAGTCTCAAGGGTGTTCATCAGCCCCAGCATTTT
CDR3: CASSLKGVHQPQHF

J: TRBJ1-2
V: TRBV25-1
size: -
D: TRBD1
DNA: TGTGCCAGCAGTGCTCGACAGGGTGGAATGGGTGGCTACACCTTC
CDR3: CASSARQGGMGGYTF

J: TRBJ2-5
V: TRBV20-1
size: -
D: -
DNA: TGCAGTGCTAGGGGGTCCCGGCAAGAGACCCAGTACTTC
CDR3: CSARGSRQETQYF

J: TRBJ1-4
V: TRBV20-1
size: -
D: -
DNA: TGCAGTGCTAGGTGGGGTGCAGGGAATGATCTGTTTTTT
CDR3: CSARWGAGNDLFF

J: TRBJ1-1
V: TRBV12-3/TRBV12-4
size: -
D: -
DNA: TGTGCCAGCAGTCATGGCGGACAGTTGAACACTGAAGCTTTCTTT
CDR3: CASSHGGQLNTEAFF

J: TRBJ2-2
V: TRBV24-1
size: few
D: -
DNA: TGTGCCACCAGTGACCCAGCGGAGCCGAACACCGGGGAGCTGTTTTTT
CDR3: CATSDPAEPNTGELFF

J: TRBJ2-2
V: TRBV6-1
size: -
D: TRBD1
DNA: TGTGCCAGCAGTAGGGGGACAGGGTCCGGGGAGCTGTTTTTT
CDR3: CASSRGTGSGELFF

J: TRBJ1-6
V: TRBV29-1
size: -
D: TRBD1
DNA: TGCAGCGTTAAACAGGGGGCCGGGTCTAATTCACCCCTCCACTTT
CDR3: CSVKQGAGSNSPLHF

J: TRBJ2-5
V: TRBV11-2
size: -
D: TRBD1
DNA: TGTGCCAGCAGCTTTTCCGGGACAGGGGGCCGTATTTTGGAGACCCAGTACTTC
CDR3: CASSFSGTGGRILETQYF

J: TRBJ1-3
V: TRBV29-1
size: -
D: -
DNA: TGCAGCGTTATGGACACCCCAAGGAACACCATATATTTT
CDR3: CSVMDTPRNTIYF

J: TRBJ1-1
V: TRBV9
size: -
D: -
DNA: TGTGCCAGCAGCGGCCCCGGTGGACGGGCTTTCTTT
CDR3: CASSGPGGRAFF

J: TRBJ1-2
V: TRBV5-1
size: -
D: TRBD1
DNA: TGCGCCAGCAGCCCCAACCCCGACAGGGTATATGGCTACACCTTC
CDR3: CASSPNPDRVYGYTF

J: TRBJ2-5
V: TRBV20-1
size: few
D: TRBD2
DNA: TGCAGTGTTACCCGACTAGCACGGGAGACCCAGTACTTC
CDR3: CSVTRLARETQYF

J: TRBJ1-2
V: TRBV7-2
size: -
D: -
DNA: TGTGCCAGCAGCTTAGAATCTGGAGGCCAGGGTGGCTACACCTTC
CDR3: CASSLESGGQGGYTF

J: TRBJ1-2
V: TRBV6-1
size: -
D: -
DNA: TGTGCCAGCAGTGCATCGAACAGGATTAACTATGGCTACACCTTC
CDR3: CASSASNRINYGYTF